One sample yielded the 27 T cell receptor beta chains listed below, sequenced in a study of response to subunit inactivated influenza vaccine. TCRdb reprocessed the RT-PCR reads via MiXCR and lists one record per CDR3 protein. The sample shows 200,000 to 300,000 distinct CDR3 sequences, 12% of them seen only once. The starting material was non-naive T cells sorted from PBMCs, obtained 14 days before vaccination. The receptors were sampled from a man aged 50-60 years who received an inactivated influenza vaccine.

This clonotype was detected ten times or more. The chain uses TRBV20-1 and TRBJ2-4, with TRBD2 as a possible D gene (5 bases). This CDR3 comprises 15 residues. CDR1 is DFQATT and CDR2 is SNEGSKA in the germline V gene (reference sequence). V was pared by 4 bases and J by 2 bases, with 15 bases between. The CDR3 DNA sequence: TGCAGTGCTATTAAGCCCCGGGGAACCAAAAACATTCAGTACTTC. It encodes CSAIKPRGTKNIQYF.

The CDR3 spells CASSLGALSTQYF. DNA for the CDR3: TGTGCCAGCAGCTTAGGCGCCCTTTCCACGCAGTATTTT. The chain joins TRBV7-2 to TRBJ2-3; D unresolved. The CDR3 totals 13 residues. V lost 1 base, J lost 9 bases, and 11 bases lay in between. Germline V gives CDR1 SGHTA, CDR2 FQGNSA. Full variable domain (outside the CDR3, taken from reference TRBV7-2 and TRBJ2-3): GAGVSQSPSNKVTEKGKDVELRCDPISGHTALYWYRQSLGQGLEFLIYFQGNSAPDKSGLPSDRFSAERTGGSVSTLTIQRTQQEDSAVYLCASSLGALSTQYFGPGTRLTVL.

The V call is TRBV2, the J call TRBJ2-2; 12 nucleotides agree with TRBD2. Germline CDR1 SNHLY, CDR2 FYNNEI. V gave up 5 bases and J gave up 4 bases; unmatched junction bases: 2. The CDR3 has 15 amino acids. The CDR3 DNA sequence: TGTGCCAGCAGTCTAGCGGGGGGGATCACCGGGGAGCTGTTTTTT. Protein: CASSLAGGITGELFF. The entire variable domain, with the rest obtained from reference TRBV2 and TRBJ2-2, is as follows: EPEVTQTPSHQVTQMGQEVILRCVPISNHLYFYWYRQILGQKVEFLVSFYNNEISEKSEIFDDQFSVERPDGSNFTLKIRSTKLEDSAMYFCASSLAGGITGELFFGEGSRLTVL.

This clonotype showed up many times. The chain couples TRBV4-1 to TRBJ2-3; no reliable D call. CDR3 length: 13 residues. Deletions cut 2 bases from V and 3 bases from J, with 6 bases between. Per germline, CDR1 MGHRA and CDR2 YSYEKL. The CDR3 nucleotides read TGCGCCAGCAGCCAATTCGGGACAGATACGCAGTATTTT. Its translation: CASSQFGTDTQYF.

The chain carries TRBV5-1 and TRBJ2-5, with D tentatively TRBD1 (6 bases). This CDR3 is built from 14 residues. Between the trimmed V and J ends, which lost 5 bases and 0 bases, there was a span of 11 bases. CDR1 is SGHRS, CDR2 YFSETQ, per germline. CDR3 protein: CASRTGGYQETQYF. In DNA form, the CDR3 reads TGCGCCAGCAGGACAGGAGGATACCAAGAGACCCAGTACTTC.

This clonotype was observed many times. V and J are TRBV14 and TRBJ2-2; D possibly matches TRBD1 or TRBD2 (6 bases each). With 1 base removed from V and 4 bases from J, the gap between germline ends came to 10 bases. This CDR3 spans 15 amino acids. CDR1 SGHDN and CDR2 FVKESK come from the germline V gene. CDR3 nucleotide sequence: TGTGCCAGCAGCCAAGTAGGGGGGAGCACCGGGGAGCTGTTTTTT. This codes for CASSQVGGSTGELFF. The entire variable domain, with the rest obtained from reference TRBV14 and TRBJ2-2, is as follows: EAGVTQFPSHSVIEKGQTVTLRCDPISGHDNLYWYRRVMGKEIKFLLHFVKESKQDESGMPNNRFLAERTGGTYSTLKVQPAELEDSGVYFCASSQVGGSTGELFFGEGSRLTVL.

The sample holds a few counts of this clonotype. The CDR3 here is CASSSRDPRTTDTQYF. CDR3 nucleotides: TGTGCCAGCAGCTCCCGGGACCCCAGGACCACAGATACGCAGTATTTT. This chain joins TRBV7-6 and TRBJ2-3; tentatively, D is TRBD1 or TRBD2 (5 bases each). The CDR3 consists of 16 residues. CDR1 SGHVS and CDR2 FNYEAQ come from the germline V gene. Trimming left V 4 bases short and J 2 bases short, with 16 bases between.

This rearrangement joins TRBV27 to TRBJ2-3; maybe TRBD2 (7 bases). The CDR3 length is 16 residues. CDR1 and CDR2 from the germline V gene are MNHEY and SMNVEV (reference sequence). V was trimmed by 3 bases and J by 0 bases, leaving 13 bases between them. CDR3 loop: CASSLGGLRSTDTQYF. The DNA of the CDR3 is TGTGCCAGCAGTTTGGGGGGGCTGCGGAGCACAGATACGCAGTATTTT.

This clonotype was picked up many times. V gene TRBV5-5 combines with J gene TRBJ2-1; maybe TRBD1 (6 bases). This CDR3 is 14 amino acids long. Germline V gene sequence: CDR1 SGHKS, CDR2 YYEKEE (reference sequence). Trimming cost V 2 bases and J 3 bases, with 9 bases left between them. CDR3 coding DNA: TGTGCCAGCAGCTTACGGACAGACTACAATGAGCAGTTCTTC. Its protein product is CASSLRTDYNEQFF. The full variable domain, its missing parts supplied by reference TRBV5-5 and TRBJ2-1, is DAGVTQSPTHLIKTRGQQVTLRCSPISGHKSVSWYQQVLGQGPQFIFQYYEKEERGRGNFPDRFSARQFPNYSSELNVNALLLGDSALYLCASSLRTDYNEQFFGPGTRLTVL.

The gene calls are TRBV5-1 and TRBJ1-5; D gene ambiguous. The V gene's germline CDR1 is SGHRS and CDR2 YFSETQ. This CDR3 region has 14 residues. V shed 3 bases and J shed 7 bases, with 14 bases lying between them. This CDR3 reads CASSWEQGGQPQHF. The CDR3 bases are TGCGCCAGCAGCTGGGAACAAGGTGGGCAGCCCCAGCATTTT.

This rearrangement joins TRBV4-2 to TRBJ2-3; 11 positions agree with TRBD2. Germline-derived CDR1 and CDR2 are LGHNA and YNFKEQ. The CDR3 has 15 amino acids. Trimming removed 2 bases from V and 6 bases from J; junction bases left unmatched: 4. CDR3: CASSQSSGGLDTQYF. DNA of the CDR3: TGTGCCAGCAGCCAATCTAGCGGGGGGTTGGATACGCAGTATTTT.

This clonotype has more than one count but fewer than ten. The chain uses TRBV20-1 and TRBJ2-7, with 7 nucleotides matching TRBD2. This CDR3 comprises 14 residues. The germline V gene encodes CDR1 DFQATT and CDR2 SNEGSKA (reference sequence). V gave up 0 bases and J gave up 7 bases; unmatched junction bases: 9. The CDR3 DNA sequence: TGCAGTGCTAGAGATGCGGCACTGGGAGGGGAGCAGTACTTC. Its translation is CSARDAALGGEQYF.

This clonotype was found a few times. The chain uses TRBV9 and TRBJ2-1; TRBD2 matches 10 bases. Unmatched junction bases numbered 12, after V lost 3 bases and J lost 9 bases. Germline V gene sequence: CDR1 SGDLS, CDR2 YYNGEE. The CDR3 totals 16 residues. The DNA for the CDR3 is TGTGCCAGCAGCGCCGAGGGTCTAGCGGGAGTTCGTGAGCAGTTCTTC. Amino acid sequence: CASSAEGLAGVREQFF.

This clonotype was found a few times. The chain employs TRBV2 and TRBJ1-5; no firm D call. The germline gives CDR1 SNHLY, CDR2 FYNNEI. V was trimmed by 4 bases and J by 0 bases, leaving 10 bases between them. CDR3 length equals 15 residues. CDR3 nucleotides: TGTGCCAGCAGTGGAGCGTTATATAGCAATCAGCCCCAGCATTTT. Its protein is CASSGALYSNQPQHF.

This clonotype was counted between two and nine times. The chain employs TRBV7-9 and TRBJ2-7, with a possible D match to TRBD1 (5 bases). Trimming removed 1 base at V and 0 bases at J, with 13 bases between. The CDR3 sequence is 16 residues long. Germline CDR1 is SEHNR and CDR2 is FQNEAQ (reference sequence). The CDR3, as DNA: TGTGCCAGCAGCTTAGTCCCTCGGACACGCTCCTACGAGCAGTACTTC. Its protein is CASSLVPRTRSYEQYF. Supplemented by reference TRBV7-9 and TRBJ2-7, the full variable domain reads DTGVSQNPRHKITKRGQNVTFRCDPISEHNRLYWYRQTLGQGPEFLTYFQNEAQLEKSRLLSDRFSAERPKGSFSTLEIQRTEQGDSAMYLCASSLVPRTRSYEQYFGPGTRLTVT.

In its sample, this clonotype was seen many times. In DNA, the CDR3 is TGTGCCAGCAGTACGAGCGGGGGGGCCCGCGAGCAGTACTTC. Translating it yields CASSTSGGAREQYF. The rearrangement joins TRBV12-3 or TRBV12-4 to TRBJ2-7; 10 bases are a match to TRBD2. V shed 5 bases, J shed 6 bases, and the junction held 7 bases outside the gene matches. The CDR3 has 14 amino acids.

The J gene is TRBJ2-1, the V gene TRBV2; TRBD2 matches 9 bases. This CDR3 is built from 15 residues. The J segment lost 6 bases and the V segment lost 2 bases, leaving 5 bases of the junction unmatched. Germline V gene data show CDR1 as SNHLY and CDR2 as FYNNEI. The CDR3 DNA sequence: TGTGCCAGCAGTGAAATAGCGGGAGTTGGCAATGAGCAGTTCTTC. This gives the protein CASSEIAGVGNEQFF.

The CDR3 region is CASSPGLMNTGELFF. CDR3 nucleotide sequence: TGTGCCAGCAGCCCCGGACTAATGAACACCGGGGAGCTGTTTTTT. The chain carries TRBV11-1 and TRBJ2-2; TRBD2 might be the D (6 bases). V gave up 5 bases and J gave up 1 base, with 11 bases separating them. The CDR3 is made up of 15 amino acids. The germline gives CDR1 SGHAT, CDR2 FQDESV (reference sequence).

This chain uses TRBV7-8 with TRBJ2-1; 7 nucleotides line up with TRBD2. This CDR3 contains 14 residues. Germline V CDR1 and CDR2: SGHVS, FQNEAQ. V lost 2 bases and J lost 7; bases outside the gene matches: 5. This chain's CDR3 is CASSLRGRANEQFF. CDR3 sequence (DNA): TGTGCCAGCAGCTTACGGGGGAGGGCGAATGAGCAGTTCTTC.

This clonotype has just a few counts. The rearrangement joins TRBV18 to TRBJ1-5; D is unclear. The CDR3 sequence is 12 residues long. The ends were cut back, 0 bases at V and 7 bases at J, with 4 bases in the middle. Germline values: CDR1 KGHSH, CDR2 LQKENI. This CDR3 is CASSPPDQPQHF. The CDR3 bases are TGTGCCAGCTCACCACCGGACCAGCCCCAGCATTTT.

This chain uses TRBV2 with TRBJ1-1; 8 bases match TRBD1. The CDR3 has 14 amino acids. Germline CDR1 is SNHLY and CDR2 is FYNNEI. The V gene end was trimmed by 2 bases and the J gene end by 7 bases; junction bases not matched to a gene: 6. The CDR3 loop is CASSESTGVFEAFF. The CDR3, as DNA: TGTGCCAGCAGTGAATCGACAGGGGTCTTTGAAGCTTTCTTT.

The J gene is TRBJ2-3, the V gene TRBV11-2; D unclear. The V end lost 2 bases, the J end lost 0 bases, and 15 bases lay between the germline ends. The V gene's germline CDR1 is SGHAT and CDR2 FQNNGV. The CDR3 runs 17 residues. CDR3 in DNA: TGTGCCAGCAGCTTACGACCAGTATATTCTAGCACAGATACGCAGTATTTT. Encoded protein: CASSLRPVYSSTDTQYF.

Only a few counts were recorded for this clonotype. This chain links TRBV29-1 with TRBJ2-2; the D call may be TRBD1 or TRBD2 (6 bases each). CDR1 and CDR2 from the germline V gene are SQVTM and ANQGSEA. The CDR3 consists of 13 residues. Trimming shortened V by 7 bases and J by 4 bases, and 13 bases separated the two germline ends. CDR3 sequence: CSANEGGTGELFF. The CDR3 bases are TGCAGCGCCAATGAGGGGGGCACCGGGGAGCTGTTTTTT.

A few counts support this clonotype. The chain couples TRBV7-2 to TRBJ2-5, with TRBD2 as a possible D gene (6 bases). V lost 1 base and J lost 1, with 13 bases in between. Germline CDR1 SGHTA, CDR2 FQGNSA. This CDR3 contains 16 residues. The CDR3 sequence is CASSLGRTGSQETQYF. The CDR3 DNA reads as TGTGCCAGCAGCTTAGGAAGAACCGGGAGCCAAGAGACCCAGTACTTC.

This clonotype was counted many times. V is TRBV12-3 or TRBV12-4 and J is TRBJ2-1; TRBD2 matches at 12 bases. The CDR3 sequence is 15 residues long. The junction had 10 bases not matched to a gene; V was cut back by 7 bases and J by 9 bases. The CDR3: CASTSRTSGITEQFF. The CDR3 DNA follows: TGTGCCAGCACCAGTCGGACTAGCGGGATCACTGAGCAGTTCTTC.

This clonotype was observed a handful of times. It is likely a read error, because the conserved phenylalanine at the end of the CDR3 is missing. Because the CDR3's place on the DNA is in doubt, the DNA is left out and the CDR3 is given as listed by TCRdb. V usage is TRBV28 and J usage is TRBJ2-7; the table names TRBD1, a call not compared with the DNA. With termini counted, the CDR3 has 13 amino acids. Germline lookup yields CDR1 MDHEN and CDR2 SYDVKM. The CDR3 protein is CASSSTDRGPQAL.

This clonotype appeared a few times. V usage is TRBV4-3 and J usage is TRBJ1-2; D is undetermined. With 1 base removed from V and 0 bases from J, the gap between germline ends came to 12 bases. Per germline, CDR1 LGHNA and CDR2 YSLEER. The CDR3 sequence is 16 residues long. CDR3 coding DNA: TGCGCCAGCAGCCAAGGTGGAAGCTCAGCTAACTATGGCTACACCTTC. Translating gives CASSQGGSSANYGYTF.